This TCR beta chain is from a study of blood T cell repertoires in COVID-19. Overall study context: Spain, Italy and the United States supplied samples that represented acute and convalescent COVID-19.

Profiled with immunoSEQ multiplex PCR; TCRdb holds only in-frame clones, not every one. The data show roughly 150,000 clones, about nine tenths seen once. The TCR sequence derives from a woman in her seventies with acute or convalescent COVID-19. Specimen: peripheral blood.

The CDR3 DNA reads TGTGCCAGCAGCGGCGGGGGACTGGGGGGGGAGACCCAGTACTTC. It encodes CASSGGGLGGETQYF. The chain is built from TRBV5-4 and TRBJ2-5; 7 nucleotides agree with TRBD2. Germline-derived CDR1 and CDR2 are SGHNT and YYREEE (reference sequence). The J segment lost 5 bases and the V segment lost 4 bases, leaving 11 bases of the junction unmatched. The CDR3 runs 15 residues.